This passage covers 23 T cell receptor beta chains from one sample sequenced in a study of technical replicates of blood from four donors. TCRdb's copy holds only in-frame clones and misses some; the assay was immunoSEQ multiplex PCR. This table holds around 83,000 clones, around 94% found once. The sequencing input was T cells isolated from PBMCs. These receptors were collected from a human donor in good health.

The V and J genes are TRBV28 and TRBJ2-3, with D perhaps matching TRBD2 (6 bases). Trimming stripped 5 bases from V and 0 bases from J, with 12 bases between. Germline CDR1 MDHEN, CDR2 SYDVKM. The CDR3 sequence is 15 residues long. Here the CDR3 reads CASSRYSGSTDTQYF. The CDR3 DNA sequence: TGTGCCAGCAGTAGGTATAGCGGCAGCACAGATACGCAGTATTTT.

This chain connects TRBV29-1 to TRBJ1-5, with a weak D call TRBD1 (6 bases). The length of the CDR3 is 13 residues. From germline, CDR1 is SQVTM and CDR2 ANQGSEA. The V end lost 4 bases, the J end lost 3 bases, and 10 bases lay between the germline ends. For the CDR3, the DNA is TGCAGCGTTGTTATGGGGGCCAATCAGCCCCAGCATTTT. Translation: CSVVMGANQPQHF.

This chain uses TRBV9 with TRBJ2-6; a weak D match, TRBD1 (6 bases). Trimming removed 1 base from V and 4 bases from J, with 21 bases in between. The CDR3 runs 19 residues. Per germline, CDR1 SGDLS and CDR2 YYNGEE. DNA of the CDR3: TGTGCCAGCAGCGTATCGGACAGACCGAACCTCTTGGGGGCCAACGTCCTGACTTTC. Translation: CASSVSDRPNLLGANVLTF.

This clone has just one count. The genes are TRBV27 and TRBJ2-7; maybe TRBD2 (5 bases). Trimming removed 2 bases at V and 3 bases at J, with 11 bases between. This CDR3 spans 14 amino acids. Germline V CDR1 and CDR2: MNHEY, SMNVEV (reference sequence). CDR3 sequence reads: CASSLRAEGYEQYF. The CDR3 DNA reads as TGTGCCAGCAGTTTAAGGGCAGAGGGCTACGAGCAGTACTTC.

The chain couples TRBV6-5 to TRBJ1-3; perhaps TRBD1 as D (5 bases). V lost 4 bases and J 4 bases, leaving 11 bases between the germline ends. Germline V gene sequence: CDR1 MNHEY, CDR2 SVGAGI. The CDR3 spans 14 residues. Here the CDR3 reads CASSLGGKGNTIYF. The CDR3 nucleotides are TGTGCCAGCAGTTTGGGGGGGAAGGGAAACACCATATATTTT.

This CDR3 is CASSGFPGAPSYEQYF. The DNA of the CDR3 is TGTGCCAGCAGCGGATTCCCCGGAGCCCCTTCCTACGAGCAGTACTTC. The J gene is TRBJ2-7, the V gene TRBV7-8, with D uncertain. Trimming pared 5 bases from V and 1 base from J, leaving 18 bases between. This CDR3 region has 16 residues. Per the germline V gene, CDR1 is SGHVS and CDR2 is FQNEAQ.

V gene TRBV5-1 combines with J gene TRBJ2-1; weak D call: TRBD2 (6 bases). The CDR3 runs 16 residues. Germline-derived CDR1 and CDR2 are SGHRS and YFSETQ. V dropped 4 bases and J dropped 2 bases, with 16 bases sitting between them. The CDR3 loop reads CASSPSLTSPYNEQFF. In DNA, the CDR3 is TGCGCCAGCAGCCCTAGCCTGACTAGTCCCTACAATGAGCAGTTCTTC.

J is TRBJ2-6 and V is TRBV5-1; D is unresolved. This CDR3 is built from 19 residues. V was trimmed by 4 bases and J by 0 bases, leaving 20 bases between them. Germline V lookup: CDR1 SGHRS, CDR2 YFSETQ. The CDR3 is CASSKDWQSDFSGANVLTF. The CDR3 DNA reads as TGCGCCAGCAGCAAGGATTGGCAGAGCGACTTCTCTGGGGCCAACGTCCTGACTTTC.

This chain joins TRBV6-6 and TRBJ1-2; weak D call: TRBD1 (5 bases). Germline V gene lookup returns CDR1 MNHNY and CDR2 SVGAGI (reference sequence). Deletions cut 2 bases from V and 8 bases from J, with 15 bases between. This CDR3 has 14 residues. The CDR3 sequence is CASSYEEGREGYTF. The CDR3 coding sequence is TGTGCCAGCAGTTACGAAGAGGGGAGGGAAGGCTACACCTTC.

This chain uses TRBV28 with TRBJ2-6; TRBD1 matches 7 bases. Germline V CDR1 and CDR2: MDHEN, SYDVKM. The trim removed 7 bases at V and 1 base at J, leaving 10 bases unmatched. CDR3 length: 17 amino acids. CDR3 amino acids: CASISGTVYSGANVLTF. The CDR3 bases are TGTGCCAGCATATCCGGGACAGTTTATTCTGGGGCCAACGTCCTGACTTTC. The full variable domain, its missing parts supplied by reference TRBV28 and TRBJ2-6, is DVKVTQSSRYLVKRTGEKVFLECVQDMDHENMFWYRQDPGLGLRLIYFSYDVKMKEKGDIPEGYSVSREKKERFSLILESASTNQTSMYLCASISGTVYSGANVLTFGAGSRLTVL.

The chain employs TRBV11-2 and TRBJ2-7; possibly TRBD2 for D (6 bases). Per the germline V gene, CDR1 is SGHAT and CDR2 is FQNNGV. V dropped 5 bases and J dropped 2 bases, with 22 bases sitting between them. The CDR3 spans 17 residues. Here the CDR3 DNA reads TGTGCCAGCAGCCTCCGGGGTGGGGGGACTCCTCCCTACGAGCAGTACTTC. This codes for CASSLRGGGTPPYEQYF.

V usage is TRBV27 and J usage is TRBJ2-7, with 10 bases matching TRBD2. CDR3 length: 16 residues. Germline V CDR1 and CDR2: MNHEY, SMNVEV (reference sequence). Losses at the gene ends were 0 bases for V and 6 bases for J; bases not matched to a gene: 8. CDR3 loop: CASSLSALAGASEQYF. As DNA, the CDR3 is TGTGCCAGCAGTTTATCGGCCCTAGCGGGAGCTAGCGAGCAGTACTTC.

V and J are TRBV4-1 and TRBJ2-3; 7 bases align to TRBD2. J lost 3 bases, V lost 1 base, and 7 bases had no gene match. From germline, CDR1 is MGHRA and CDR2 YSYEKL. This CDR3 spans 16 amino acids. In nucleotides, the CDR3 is TGCGCCAGCAGCCAAGGGGGCGGGAGAAGGACAGATACGCAGTATTTT. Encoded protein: CASSQGGGRRTDTQYF.

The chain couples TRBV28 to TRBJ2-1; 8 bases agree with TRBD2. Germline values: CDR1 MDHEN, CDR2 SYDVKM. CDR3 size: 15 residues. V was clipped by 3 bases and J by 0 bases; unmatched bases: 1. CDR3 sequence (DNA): TGTGCCAGCAGTTTCAGCGGGAGCTCCTACAATGAGCAGTTCTTC. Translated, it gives CASSFSGSSYNEQFF.

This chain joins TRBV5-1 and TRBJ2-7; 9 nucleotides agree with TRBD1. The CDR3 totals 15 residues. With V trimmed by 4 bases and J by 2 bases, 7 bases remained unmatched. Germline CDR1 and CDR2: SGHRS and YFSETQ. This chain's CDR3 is CASSQTGTGTYEQYF. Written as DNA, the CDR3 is TGCGCCAGCAGCCAGACCGGGACAGGGACCTACGAGCAGTACTTC. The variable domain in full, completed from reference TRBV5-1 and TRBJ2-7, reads KAGVTQTPRYLIKTRGQQVTLSCSPISGHRSVSWYQQTPGQGLQFLFEYFSETQRNKGNFPGRFSGRQFSNSRSEMNVSTLELGDSALYLCASSQTGTGTYEQYFGPGTRLTVT.

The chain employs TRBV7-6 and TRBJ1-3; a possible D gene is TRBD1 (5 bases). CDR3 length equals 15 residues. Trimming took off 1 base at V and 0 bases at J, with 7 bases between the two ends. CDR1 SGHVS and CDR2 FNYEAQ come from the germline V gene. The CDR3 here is CASSLEGISGNTIYF. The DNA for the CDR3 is TGTGCCAGCAGCTTAGAGGGGATCTCTGGAAACACCATATATTTT.

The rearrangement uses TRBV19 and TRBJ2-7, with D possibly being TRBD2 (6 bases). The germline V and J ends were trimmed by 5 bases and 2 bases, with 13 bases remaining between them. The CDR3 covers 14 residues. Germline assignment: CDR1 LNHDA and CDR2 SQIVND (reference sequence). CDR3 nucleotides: TGTGCCAGTAGTGCCTTAGCGGAAACCTACGAGCAGTACTTC. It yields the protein CASSALAETYEQYF.

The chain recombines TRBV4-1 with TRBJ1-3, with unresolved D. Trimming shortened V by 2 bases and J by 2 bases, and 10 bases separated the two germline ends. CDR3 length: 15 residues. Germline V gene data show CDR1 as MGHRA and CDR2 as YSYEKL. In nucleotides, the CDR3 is TGCGCCAGCAGCCAAAATCCACTAGCTGGAAACACCATATATTTT. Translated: CASSQNPLAGNTIYF.

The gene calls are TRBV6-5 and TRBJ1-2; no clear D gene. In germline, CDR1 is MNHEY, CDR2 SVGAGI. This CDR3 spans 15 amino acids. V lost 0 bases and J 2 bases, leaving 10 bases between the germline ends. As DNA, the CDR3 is TGTGCCAGCAGTTACTCGGTAGTAGAGAACTATGGCTACACCTTC. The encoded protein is CASSYSVVENYGYTF.

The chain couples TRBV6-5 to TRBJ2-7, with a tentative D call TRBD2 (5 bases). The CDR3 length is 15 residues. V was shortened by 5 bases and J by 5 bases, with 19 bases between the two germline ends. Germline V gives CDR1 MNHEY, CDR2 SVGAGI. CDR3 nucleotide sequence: TGTGCCAGCAGTCCCACCGGCGGGTACGCGAACGAGCAGTACTTC. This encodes CASSPTGGYANEQYF.

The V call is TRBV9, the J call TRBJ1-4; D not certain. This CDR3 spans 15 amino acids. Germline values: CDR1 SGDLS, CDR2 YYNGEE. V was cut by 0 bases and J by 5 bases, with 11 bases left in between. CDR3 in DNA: TGTGCCAGCAGCGTAGGGCCTAGTCAGAATGAAAAACTGTTTTTT. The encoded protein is CASSVGPSQNEKLFF.

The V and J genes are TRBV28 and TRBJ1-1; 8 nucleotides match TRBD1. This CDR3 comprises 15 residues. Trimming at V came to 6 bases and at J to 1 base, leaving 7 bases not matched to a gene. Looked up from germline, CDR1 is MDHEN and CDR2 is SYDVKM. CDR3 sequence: CASRTYRGSNTEAFF. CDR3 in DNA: TGTGCCAGCAGGACCTACAGGGGGTCGAACACTGAAGCTTTCTTT.

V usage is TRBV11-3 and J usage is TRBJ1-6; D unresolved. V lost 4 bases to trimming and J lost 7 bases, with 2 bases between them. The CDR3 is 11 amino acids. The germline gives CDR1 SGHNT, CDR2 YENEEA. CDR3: CASSSNSPLHF. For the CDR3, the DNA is TGTGCCAGCAGCTCAAATTCACCCCTCCACTTT.